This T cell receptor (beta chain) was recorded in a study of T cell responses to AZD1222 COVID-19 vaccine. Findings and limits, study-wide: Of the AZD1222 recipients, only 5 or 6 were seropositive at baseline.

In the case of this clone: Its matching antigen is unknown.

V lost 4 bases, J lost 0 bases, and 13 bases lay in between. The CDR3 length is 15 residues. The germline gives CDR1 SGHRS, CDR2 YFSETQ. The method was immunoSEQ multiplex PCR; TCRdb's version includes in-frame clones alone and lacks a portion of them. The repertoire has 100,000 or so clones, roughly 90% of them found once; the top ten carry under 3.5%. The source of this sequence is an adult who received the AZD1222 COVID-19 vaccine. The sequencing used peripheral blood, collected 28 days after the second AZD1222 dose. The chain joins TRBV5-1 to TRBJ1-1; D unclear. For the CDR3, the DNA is TGCGCCAGCAGCCCCCGGGAGGGTATGAACACTGAAGCTTTCTTT. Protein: CASSPREGMNTEAFF.